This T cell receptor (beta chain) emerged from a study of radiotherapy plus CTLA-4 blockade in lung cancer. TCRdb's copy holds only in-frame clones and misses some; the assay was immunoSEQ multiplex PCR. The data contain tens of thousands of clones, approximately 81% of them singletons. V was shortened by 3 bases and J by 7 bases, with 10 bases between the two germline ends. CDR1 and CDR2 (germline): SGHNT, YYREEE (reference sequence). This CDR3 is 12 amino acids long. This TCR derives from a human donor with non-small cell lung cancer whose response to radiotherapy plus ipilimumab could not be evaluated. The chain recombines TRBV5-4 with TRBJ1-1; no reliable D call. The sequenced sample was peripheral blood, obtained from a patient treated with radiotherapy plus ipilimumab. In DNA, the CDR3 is TGTGCCAGCAGCTATGACAAGAGTGAAGCTTTCTTT. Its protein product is CASSYDKSEAFF.